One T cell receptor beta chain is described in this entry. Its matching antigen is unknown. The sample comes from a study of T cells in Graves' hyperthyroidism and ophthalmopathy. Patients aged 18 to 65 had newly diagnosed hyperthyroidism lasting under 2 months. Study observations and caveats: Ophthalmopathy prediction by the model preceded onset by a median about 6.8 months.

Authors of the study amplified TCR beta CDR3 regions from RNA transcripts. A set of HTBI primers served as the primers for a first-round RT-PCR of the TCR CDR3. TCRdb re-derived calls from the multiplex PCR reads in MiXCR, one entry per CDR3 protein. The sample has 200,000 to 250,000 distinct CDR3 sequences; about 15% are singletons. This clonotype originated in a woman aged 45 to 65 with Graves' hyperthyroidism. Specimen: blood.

CDR3: CASTEIAGVGETQYF. CDR3 DNA sequence: TGTGCCAGCACAGAAATAGCGGGAGTGGGAGAGACCCAGTACTTC. The chain combines TRBV5-4 with TRBJ2-5; 9 bases are shared with TRBD2. Germline CDR1 and CDR2: SGHNT and YYREEE (reference sequence). The CDR3 has 15 residues. Germline trimming cut 6 bases from V and 4 bases from J; bases unmatched to any gene: 10.